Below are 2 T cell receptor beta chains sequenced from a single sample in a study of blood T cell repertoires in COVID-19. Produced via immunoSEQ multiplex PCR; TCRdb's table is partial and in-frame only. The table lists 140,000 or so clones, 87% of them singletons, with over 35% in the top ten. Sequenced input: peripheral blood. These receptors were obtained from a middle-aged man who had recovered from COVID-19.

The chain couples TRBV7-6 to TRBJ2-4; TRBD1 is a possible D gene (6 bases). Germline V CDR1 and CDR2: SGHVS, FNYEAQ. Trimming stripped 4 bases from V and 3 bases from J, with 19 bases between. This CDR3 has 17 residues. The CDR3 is CASSSATWTEYKNIQYF. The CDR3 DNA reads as TGTGCCAGCAGCTCCGCGACGTGGACAGAGTACAAAAACATTCAGTACTTC.

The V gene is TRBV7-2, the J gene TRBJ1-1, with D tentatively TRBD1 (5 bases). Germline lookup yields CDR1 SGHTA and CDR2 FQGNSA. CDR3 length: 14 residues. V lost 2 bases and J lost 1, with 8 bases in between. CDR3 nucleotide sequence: TGTGCCAGCAGCTTACAGGGTCGGAACACTGAAGCTTTCTTT. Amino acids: CASSLQGRNTEAFF.